This T cell receptor beta chain was sequenced in a study of OX40 agonist ivuxolimab in advanced cancers. About the research overall: An anti-OX40 (CD134) antibody with agonistic activity, ivuxolimab, was administered to patients.

Germline V lookup: CDR1 MNHNY, CDR2 SVGAGI (reference sequence). The CDR3 contains 11 residues. The germline V and J ends were trimmed by 10 bases and 4 bases, with 8 bases remaining between them. Of note for this clone: Its antigen is not known.

TCRdb's table, derived via immunoSEQ multiplex PCR, lists solely in-frame clones and lacks some. The table has some 50,000 clones, almost 80% seen once. Study conclusions and caveats: Among T cells, CD8+ cells averaged more expanded clones than CD4+ cells.

The V call is TRBV6-6, the J call TRBJ1-3; D gene uncertain. The input for sequencing was CD4+ or CD8+ T cells sorted from blood, taken in a trial of the OX40 agonist ivuxolimab. This clonotype was obtained from an adult with an advanced solid tumor such as melanoma, head and neck, liver or kidney cancer. In DNA form, the CDR3 reads TGTGCCACCTCGGCGGGAAACACCATATATTTT. This sequence encodes CATSAGNTIYF.